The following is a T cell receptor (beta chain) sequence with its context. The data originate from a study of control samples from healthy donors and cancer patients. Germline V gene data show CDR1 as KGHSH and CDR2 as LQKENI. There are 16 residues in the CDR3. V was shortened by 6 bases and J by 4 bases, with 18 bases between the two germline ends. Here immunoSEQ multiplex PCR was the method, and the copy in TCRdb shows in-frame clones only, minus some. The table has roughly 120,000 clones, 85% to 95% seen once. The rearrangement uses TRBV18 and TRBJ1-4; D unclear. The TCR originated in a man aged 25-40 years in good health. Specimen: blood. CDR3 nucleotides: TGTGCCAGCTCTTCCATGGGCGCACAGCTTAATGAAAAACTGTTTTTT. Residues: CASSSMGAQLNEKLFF.